These 17 T cell receptor beta chains came from one sample sequenced in a study of glioma-infiltrating T cells after dendritic cell vaccination. Generated by immunoSEQ multiplex PCR, the TCRdb table keeps only in-frame clones and is missing some. The table has over 65,000 clones, 85% seen once; the top ten hold 8.5%. As for time point: after dendritic cell vaccination, including at tumor progression/relapse. Sequencing used blood, obtained after dendritic cell vaccination. The receptors were gathered from a human donor with glioblastoma.

This chain joins TRBV9 and TRBJ2-2, with TRBD1 matching over 7 bases. Germline CDR1 and CDR2: SGDLS and YYNGEE. Trimming at V came to 3 bases and at J to 4 bases, leaving 9 bases not matched to a gene. The CDR3 runs to 16 residues. CDR3: CASSDLARGSTGELFF. The CDR3 DNA is TGTGCCAGCAGCGACCTGGCCAGGGGGAGCACCGGGGAGCTGTTTTTT.

Regarding this clone: Additional DNA sequences in this sample encode the identical CDR3. V and J are TRBV18 and TRBJ2-5; TRBD2 is a possible D gene (5 bases). Germline CDR1 KGHSH, CDR2 LQKENI. V was cut by 2 bases and J by 2 bases, with 6 bases left in between. This CDR3 is built from 13 residues. The CDR3 protein is CASSPGLQETQYF. CDR3 sequence (DNA): TGTGCCAGCTCACCAGGACTGCAAGAGACCCAGTACTTC.

The chain uses TRBV6-8 and TRBJ2-7, with 7 nucleotides matching TRBD2. The J segment lost 2 bases and the V segment lost 4 bases, leaving 14 bases of the junction unmatched. There are 17 residues in the CDR3. Germline V lookup: CDR1 MNHGY, CDR2 SAAAGT. CDR3 nucleotide sequence: TGTGCCAGCAGTTTCCCGGGACTATCATTCTTGGCCTACGAGCAGTACTTC. Encoded protein: CASSFPGLSFLAYEQYF.

This clone was picked up one time. The CDR3 DNA is TGTGCCAGCGAAACCCCTTACAGGGGTCAAATCGGCGAGCAGTACTTC. It yields the protein CASETPYRGQIGEQYF. The gene calls are TRBV11-2 and TRBJ2-7; 7 positions match TRBD1. The germline V gene has CDR1 SGHAT and CDR2 FQNNGV. Unmatched junction bases numbered 19, after V lost 8 bases and J lost 6 bases. The CDR3 is 16 residues long.

This chain connects TRBV30 to TRBJ1-2, with a possible D match to TRBD1 (6 bases). This CDR3 comprises 14 residues. The germline V gene encodes CDR1 GTSNPN and CDR2 SVGIG (reference sequence). Trimming removed 0 bases at V and 4 bases at J, with 12 bases between. The CDR3 loop is CAWSVPGQFYGYTF. CDR3 nucleotides: TGTGCCTGGAGTGTACCCGGACAGTTCTATGGCTACACCTTC. Drawing the rest from reference TRBV30 and TRBJ1-2, the complete variable domain is SQTIHQWPATLVQPVGSPLSLECTVEGTSNPNLYWYRQAAGRGLQLLFYSVGIGQISSEVPQNLSASRPQDRQFILSSKKLLLSDSGFYLCAWSVPGQFYGYTFGSGTRLTVV.

The chain couples TRBV25-1 to TRBJ2-1; 7 bases match TRBD2. CDR3 length: 16 amino acids. In germline, CDR1 is MGHDK, CDR2 SYGVNS. After removal of 5 bases from V and 2 bases from J, the junction contained 9 bases not matched to a gene. CDR3 sequence reads: CASSHLAGVTYNEQFF. Written as DNA, the CDR3 is TGTGCCAGCAGTCACTTAGCGGGTGTTACCTACAATGAGCAGTTCTTC.

This rearrangement joins TRBV18 to TRBJ1-5, with D perhaps TRBD1 (5 bases). V lost 3 bases to trimming and J lost 6 bases, with 12 bases between them. CDR1 and CDR2 from the germline V gene are KGHSH and LQKENI. The CDR3 spans 14 residues. The CDR3, as DNA: TGTGCCAGCTCACCTTACAGGAATAGTCAGCCCCAGCATTTT. It specifies CASSPYRNSQPQHF.

The chain is built from TRBV4-1 and TRBJ1-2; TRBD1 agrees at 11 bases. CDR3 length: 16 amino acids. The ends lost 3 bases at V and 6 bases at J; junction bases unmatched: 9. Germline CDR1 and CDR2: MGHRA and YSYEKL. The CDR3 coding sequence is TGCGCCAGCAGCCATACCCCGGACAGGGGGCTGAATGGCTACACCTTC. Its protein is CASSHTPDRGLNGYTF.

The chain links TRBV6-5 to TRBJ2-3; no clear D. The CDR3 runs to 12 residues. The germline gives CDR1 MNHEY, CDR2 SVGAGI. V lost 1 base and J 6 bases, leaving 5 bases between the germline ends. In nucleotides, the CDR3 is TGTGCCAGCAGTTACTACGGGGATACGCAGTATTTT. Amino acids: CASSYYGDTQYF.

The chain links TRBV30 to TRBJ2-3; TRBD2 might be the D (6 bases). Germline CDR1 is GTSNPN and CDR2 is SVGIG (reference sequence). Trimming shortened V by 1 base and J by 1 base, and 24 bases separated the two germline ends. This CDR3 contains 19 residues. The CDR3 is CAWSEVIVGLAKGTDTQYF. The CDR3 DNA reads as TGTGCCTGGAGTGAAGTAATTGTTGGGCTAGCGAAGGGCACAGATACGCAGTATTTT. Combining the CDR3 with reference TRBV30 and TRBJ2-3 gives the whole variable domain SQTIHQWPATLVQPVGSPLSLECTVEGTSNPNLYWYRQAAGRGLQLLFYSVGIGQISSEVPQNLSASRPQDRQFILSSKKLLLSDSGFYLCAWSEVIVGLAKGTDTQYFGPGTRLTVL.

The V call is TRBV7-3, the J call TRBJ2-3; possible D gene TRBD2, 6 bases. Germline CDR1 is SGHTA and CDR2 is FQGTGA. Trimming shortened V by 1 base and J by 0 bases, and 8 bases separated the two germline ends. There are 15 residues in the CDR3. CDR3 loop: CASSLIGTSTDTQYF. Written as DNA, the CDR3 is TGTGCCAGCAGCTTAATCGGGACTAGCACAGATACGCAGTATTTT.

The genes are TRBV6-5 and TRBJ2-7, with 8 positions matching TRBD1. J lost 7 bases, V lost 0 bases, and 8 bases had no gene match. The length of the CDR3 is 15 residues. Germline V CDR1 and CDR2: MNHEY, SVGAGI. In DNA, the CDR3 is TGTGCCAGCAGTTACTCGTTCAGGGGGCGGGGAGAGCAGTACTTC. Amino acids: CASSYSFRGRGEQYF.

The V gene is TRBV25-1, the J gene TRBJ2-5; D is unclear. The CDR3 loop spans 10 amino acids. CDR1 MGHDK and CDR2 SYGVNS come from the germline V gene. V was clipped by 7 bases and J by 3 bases, with 3 bases between them. The CDR3 region has the DNA TGTGCCAGCACCGAAGAGACCCAGTACTTC. This gives the protein CASTEETQYF.

The chain couples TRBV7-9 to TRBJ2-1; D gene ambiguous. CDR1 is SEHNR, CDR2 FQNEAQ, per germline (reference sequence). The CDR3 totals 15 residues. V shed 5 bases and J shed 4 bases, with 15 bases lying between them. CDR3 coding DNA: TGTGCCAGCAGCGCGGTAGGAGAACGGTACAATGAGCAGTTCTTC. Its protein is CASSAVGERYNEQFF.

On this clone: Lacking the conserved final phenylalanine or tryptophan, this CDR3 likely reflects a read error. This chain links TRBV7-6 with TRBJ1-2; possibly TRBD1 for D (5 bases). The germline gives CDR1 SGHVS, CDR2 FNYEAQ. With 5 bases removed from V and 7 bases from J, the gap between germline ends came to 14 bases. CDR3 length equals 13 residues. CDR3 protein: CASSLTTQGGYTL. CDR3 nucleotide sequence: TGTGCCAGCAGCCTAACTACGCAGGGTGGCTACACCCTC.

J is TRBJ2-1 and V is TRBV15; TRBD2 matches 7 bases. This CDR3 is 14 amino acids long. V shed 8 bases, J shed 3 bases, and the junction held 7 bases outside the gene matches. Germline V lookup: CDR1 LNHNV, CDR2 YYDKDF (reference sequence). CDR3 sequence: CATHEGGIYNEQFF. The CDR3 region has the DNA TGTGCCACCCACGAGGGAGGGATCTACAATGAGCAGTTCTTC.

The chain couples TRBV6-5 to TRBJ1-1; 8 bases line up with TRBD1. The CDR3 has 15 amino acids. The J segment lost 1 base and the V segment lost 2 bases, leaving 3 bases of the junction unmatched. The germline CDR1 and CDR2 sequences are MNHEY and SVGAGI. The CDR3 spells CASSYRGTGNTEAFF. CDR3 in DNA: TGTGCCAGCAGTTACAGGGGGACAGGGAACACTGAAGCTTTCTTT.